Listed here is a single T cell receptor beta chain. These data come from a study of CD8+CD57+ T cells in acquired aplastic anemia. Genomic DNA provided the template from which TCR beta VDJ and CDR3 profiles were obtained. TCRdb redid the calling of the reads with MiXCR, one entry per CDR3 protein. The sample has a few hundred thousand distinct CDR3 sequences; around 60% are singletons. This clonotype originated in a human donor in good health. Sequencing was performed on sorted CD4+, CD8+, or CD8+CD57+ T cells (not recorded which) from PBMCs.

CDR3 protein: CASSVGVGGPNVLTF. The DNA of the CDR3 is TGTGCCAGCAGCGTAGGCGTCGGGGGGCCCAACGTCCTGACTTTC. This chain joins TRBV9 and TRBJ2-6; perhaps TRBD2 as D (7 bases). V lost 0 bases to trimming and J lost 8 bases, with 12 bases between them. Germline V gene data show CDR1 as SGDLS and CDR2 as YYNGEE. This CDR3 spans 15 amino acids.